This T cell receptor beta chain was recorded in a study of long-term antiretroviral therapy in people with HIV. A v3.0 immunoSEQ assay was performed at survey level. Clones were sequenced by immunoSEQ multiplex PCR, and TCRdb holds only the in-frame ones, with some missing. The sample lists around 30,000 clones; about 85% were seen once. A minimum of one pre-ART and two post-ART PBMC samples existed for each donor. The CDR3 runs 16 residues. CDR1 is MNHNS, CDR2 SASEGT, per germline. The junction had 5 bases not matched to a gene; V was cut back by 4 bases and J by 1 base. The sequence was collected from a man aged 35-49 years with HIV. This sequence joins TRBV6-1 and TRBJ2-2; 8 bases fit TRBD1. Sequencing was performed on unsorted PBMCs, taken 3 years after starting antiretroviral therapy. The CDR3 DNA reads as TGTGCCAGCAGTGTAGGCGGGACAGGGAACACCGGGGAGCTGTTTTTT. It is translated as CASSVGGTGNTGELFF.